This entry is about one T cell receptor (beta chain). Its matching antigen is unknown. These data come from a study of T cell responses to AZD1222 COVID-19 vaccine. Across the whole study: Pooled samples include second doses given at about 4 or 12 weeks. General study findings and limits: There were repertoire samples only from the period after the peak T cell response. Seropositive at baseline were only a handful of AZD1222 recipients.

Clones were sequenced by immunoSEQ multiplex PCR, and TCRdb holds only the in-frame ones, with some missing. Of 170,000 or so clones listed, 90% were seen once; the top ten hold approximately 3%. Germline V gene data show CDR1 as DFQATT and CDR2 as SNEGSKA (reference sequence). CDR3 length equals 11 residues. The V end lost 6 bases, the J end lost 7 bases, and 12 bases lay between the germline ends. Here the sequenced sample was peripheral blood, taken on day 0 of AZD1222 vaccination. This receptor was obtained from an adult in good health. The J gene is TRBJ1-2, the V gene TRBV20-1, with D unresolved. The CDR3 DNA is TGCAGTGCGTGGACTGAGCCTGGCTACACCTTC. It specifies CSAWTEPGYTF.